The 24 T cell receptor beta chains given below trace back to one sample, sequenced in a study of T cell responses to AZD1222 COVID-19 vaccine. The method was immunoSEQ multiplex PCR; TCRdb's version includes in-frame clones alone and lacks a portion of them. The sample shows about 120,000 clones, 92% of them seen only once. The source material was peripheral blood, sampled on day 0 of AZD1222 vaccination. The receptors stem from an adult in good health.

The chain links TRBV3-1 (or the pseudogene TRBV3-2) to TRBJ2-5; weak D call: TRBD1 (5 bases). Per germline, CDR1 LGHDT and CDR2 YNNKEL (reference sequence). Between the trimmed V and J ends, which lost 2 bases and 2 bases, there was a span of 9 bases. This CDR3 contains 14 residues. The CDR3 sequence is CASSQRAGQETQYF. The CDR3 DNA follows: TGTGCCAGCAGCCAAAGGGCAGGGCAAGAGACCCAGTACTTC.

The V call is TRBV25-1, the J call TRBJ1-4; the match to TRBD1 covers 7 bases. The CDR3 is made up of 13 amino acids. V shed 9 bases and J 7 bases; nucleotides not matched to a gene: 8. Germline V gene lookup returns CDR1 MGHDK and CDR2 SYGVNS. The CDR3 DNA sequence: TGTGCCAGTGAAGACAGGGATACTGAAAAACTGTTTTTT. This encodes CASEDRDTEKLFF.

The chain links TRBV19 to TRBJ2-3; TRBD2 matches at 8 bases. V lost 6 bases and J lost 0; bases outside the gene matches: 8. The CDR3 runs 16 residues. Germline V gives CDR1 LNHDA, CDR2 SQIVND (reference sequence). CDR3 nucleotides: TGTGCCAGTAGCAAAGCCCCGGGAGGGAGCACAGATACGCAGTATTTT. Translation gives CASSKAPGGSTDTQYF. The full variable domain, its missing parts supplied by reference TRBV19 and TRBJ2-3, is DGGITQSPKYLFRKEGQNVTLSCEQNLNHDAMYWYRQDPGQGLRLIYYSQIVNDFQKGDIAEGYSVSREKKESFPLTVTSAQKNPTAFYLCASSKAPGGSTDTQYFGPGTRLTVL.

This clone was recorded only once. The CDR3 protein is CASSPDGFTDTQYF. The DNA of the CDR3 is TGTGCCAGCAGCCCGGACGGGTTCACAGATACGCAGTATTTT. The V and J genes are TRBV6-2 or TRBV6-3 and TRBJ2-3; no firm D call. The CDR3 is 14 residues long. Per the germline V gene, CDR1 is MNHEY and CDR2 is SVGEGT. V lost 6 bases, J lost 2 bases, and 12 bases lay in between.

The V gene is TRBV6-5, the J gene TRBJ2-2; D is unresolved. The germline V gene has CDR1 MNHEY and CDR2 SVGAGI. CDR3 length: 13 residues. Trimming took off 6 bases at V and 5 bases at J, with 10 bases between the two ends. CDR3 region: CASRLRNTGELFF. CDR3 coding DNA: TGTGCCAGCAGACTTCGGAATACCGGGGAGCTGTTTTTT.

Here the CDR3 DNA reads TGTGCCACCAGTGACCCGACAGGGCGGACTAACTATGGCTACACCTTC. Protein sequence: CATSDPTGRTNYGYTF. V gene TRBV24-1 combines with J gene TRBJ1-2, with 7 bases matching TRBD1. Germline CDR1 is KGHDR and CDR2 is SFDVKD. The CDR3 extends over 16 amino acids. With 4 bases clipped from V and 0 bases from J, the junction kept 7 bases outside the gene matches.

The rearrangement uses TRBV7-8 and TRBJ2-1, with 7 bases that match TRBD1. The J segment lost 8 bases and the V segment lost 6 bases, leaving 10 bases of the junction unmatched. Germline V gene lookup returns CDR1 SGHVS and CDR2 FQNEAQ. The CDR3 covers 14 residues. CDR3 bases: TGTGCCAGCAGGGCGAACAGGGGCCTCGATGAGCAGTTCTTC. Its protein is CASRANRGLDEQFF.

V gene TRBV6-6 combines with J gene TRBJ1-1; tentatively, D is TRBD1 (6 bases). Germline loops: CDR1 MNHNY, CDR2 SVGAGI (reference sequence). CDR3 size: 14 residues. V lost 7 bases, J lost 2 bases, and 14 bases lay in between. CDR3 sequence: CASTKTGRNTEAFF. In DNA form, the CDR3 reads TGTGCCAGCACCAAAACAGGGCGTAACACTGAAGCTTTCTTT.

The chain is built from TRBV6-4 and TRBJ2-7; a possible D gene is TRBD1 (5 bases). The germline V gene has CDR1 MRHNA and CDR2 SNTAGT. V was cut by 6 bases and J by 6 bases, with 15 bases left in between. This CDR3 contains 13 residues. CDR3 sequence: CASSQTGNSEQYF. CDR3 sequence (DNA): TGTGCCAGCAGCCAAACAGGTAACTCCGAGCAGTACTTC.

This chain joins TRBV25-1 and TRBJ2-7; TRBD1 matches at 7 bases. Germline V gene data show CDR1 as MGHDK and CDR2 as SYGVNS. Losses at the gene ends were 7 bases for V and 0 bases for J; bases not matched to a gene: 6. The CDR3 is 14 amino acids. The CDR3 nucleotides read TGTGCCAGCACAGACAGGGTCAGCTCCTACGAGCAGTACGTC. Translation: CASTDRVSSYEQYV.

The rearrangement joins TRBV6-5 to TRBJ1-4; 10 positions agree with TRBD1. The CDR3 loop spans 15 amino acids. J was trimmed by 6 bases and V by 6 bases; bases with no gene match: 7. The germline CDR1 and CDR2 sequences are MNHEY and SVGAGI. The CDR3 spells CASSSTGGKYEKLFF. The CDR3 coding sequence is TGTGCCAGCAGCTCGACAGGGGGCAAGTATGAAAAACTGTTTTTT.

The CDR3 nucleotides read TGTGCCAGCAGTTATGGGGGGGGCCCCACAGATACGCAGTATTTT. This codes for CASSYGGGPTDTQYF. The chain is built from TRBV6-6 and TRBJ2-3; D perhaps matches TRBD2 (7 bases). From germline, CDR1 is MNHNY and CDR2 SVGAGI (reference sequence). This CDR3 is 15 amino acids long. The V end lost 3 bases, the J end lost 2 bases, and 12 bases lay between the germline ends.

The genes are TRBV5-6 and TRBJ2-3, with D perhaps matching TRBD2 (6 bases). V was trimmed by 4 bases and J by 9 bases, leaving 12 bases between them. The CDR3 runs 12 residues. Germline V gene data show CDR1 as SGHDT and CDR2 as YYEEEE. The chain's CDR3 is CASSPSGRTQYF. In nucleotides, the CDR3 is TGTGCCAGCAGCCCGAGCGGGCGGACGCAGTATTTT.

The rearrangement links TRBV15 to TRBJ2-3, with D uncertain. CDR1 and CDR2 from the germline V gene are LNHNV and YYDKDF (reference sequence). V was clipped by 0 bases and J by 1 base, with 8 bases between them. The CDR3 is 15 residues long. The CDR3 region is CATSRDQLRTDTQYF. CDR3 nucleotide sequence: TGTGCCACCAGCAGAGATCAACTACGCACAGATACGCAGTATTTT.

This chain connects TRBV12-2 to TRBJ2-7; no check of the table's D call, TRBD2, against the DNA was made. TRBV12-2 is marked as a pseudogene. The CDR3 sequence is 14 residues long. In DNA, the CDR3 is TGTGCAAGTCGCTTAGCGCGGGGTACCTACGAGCAGTACGTC. Amino acids: CASRLARGTYEQYV.

This clone was counted a few times. The chain recombines TRBV29-1 with TRBJ1-1; D may be TRBD1 (5 bases). The CDR3 runs to 12 residues. Trimming stripped 7 bases from V and 3 bases from J, with 12 bases between. Per germline, CDR1 SQVTM and CDR2 ANQGSEA. CDR3 coding DNA: TGCAGCGCCCGGAGAGGGGACACTGAAGCTTTCTTT. Protein product: CSARRGDTEAFF.

This chain uses TRBV3-1 (or the pseudogene TRBV3-2) with TRBJ1-1; 9 nucleotides line up with TRBD1. CDR1 and CDR2 (germline): LGHDT, YNNKEL (reference sequence). The CDR3 covers 13 residues. V shed 6 bases and J 5 bases; nucleotides not matched to a gene: 4. CDR3 nucleotide sequence: TGTGCCAGCAGTACAGGGGGCTTTACTGAAGCTTTCTTT. Protein: CASSTGGFTEAFF.

The rearrangement joins TRBV7-8 to TRBJ1-2, with 7 nucleotides matching TRBD1. The CDR3 sequence is 15 residues long. With V trimmed by 5 bases and J by 0 bases, 6 bases remained unmatched. In germline, CDR1 is SGHVS, CDR2 FQNEAQ. This CDR3 is CASSPRTGTNYGYTF. In DNA form, the CDR3 reads TGTGCCAGCAGCCCCCGGACAGGAACTAACTATGGCTACACCTTC.

CDR3 in DNA: TGTGCCAGCAGCCCAGGACAGGATAGCAATCAGCCCCAGCATTTT. Translating it yields CASSPGQDSNQPQHF. This chain joins TRBV9 and TRBJ1-5; 7 nucleotides line up with TRBD1. This CDR3 is 15 amino acids long. Trimming removed 4 bases from V and 0 bases from J; junction bases left unmatched: 4. The germline V gene has CDR1 SGDLS and CDR2 YYNGEE.

This chain links TRBV12-3 or TRBV12-4 with TRBJ1-2; the D gene is possibly TRBD1 (5 bases). This CDR3 spans 12 amino acids. V was pared by 3 bases and J by 8 bases, with 10 bases between. CDR3 region: CASSLGVGGYTF. CDR3 nucleotides: TGTGCCAGCAGTTTGGGGGTGGGGGGCTACACCTTC.

The chain recombines TRBV2 with TRBJ1-2; D uncertain. This CDR3 is built from 12 residues. V lost 6 bases to trimming and J lost 4 bases, with 9 bases between them. Germline V gene lookup returns CDR1 SNHLY and CDR2 FYNNEI. Here the CDR3 DNA reads TGTGCCAGCAGATCATCTAGCTATGGCTACACCTTC. Translation gives CASRSSSYGYTF.

The chain joins TRBV5-1 to TRBJ1-6; 11 positions agree with TRBD1. The CDR3 has 18 residues. Germline CDR1 and CDR2: SGHRS and YFSETQ. Trimming took 3 bases from V and 6 from J; bases not matched to a gene: 11. The CDR3 nucleotides read TGCGCCAGCAGCTCCTCTCCCGGACAGGGGGCCAGTAATTCACCCCTCCACTTT. It translates to CASSSSPGQGASNSPLHF.

The chain has TRBV7-8 and TRBJ2-3, with TRBD2 matching over 10 bases. Germline CDR1 reads SGHVS; CDR2 reads FQNEAQ. V shed 4 bases and J 6 bases; nucleotides not matched to a gene: 7. CDR3 length equals 15 residues. The CDR3 loop is CASSYRLAGGDTQYF. CDR3 sequence (DNA): TGTGCCAGCAGCTACCGACTAGCGGGTGGGGATACGCAGTATTTT. Full variable domain (remainder filled in from reference TRBV7-8 and TRBJ2-3): GAGVSQSPRYKVAKRGQDVALRCDPISGHVSLFWYQQALGQGPEFLTYFQNEAQLDKSGLPSDRFFAERPEGSVSTLKIQRTQQEDSAVYLCASSYRLAGGDTQYFGPGTRLTVL.

The chain links TRBV5-8 to TRBJ1-5; 8 bases match TRBD1. Germline V gives CDR1 SGHTS, CDR2 YDEGEE. The V gene end was trimmed by 2 bases and the J gene end by 4 bases; junction bases not matched to a gene: 5. This CDR3 has 15 residues. The CDR3 DNA follows: TGTGCCAGCAGCTTCAGAGACAGGGGAAATCAGCCCCAGCATTTT. Amino acid sequence: CASSFRDRGNQPQHF. Filled out from reference TRBV5-8 and TRBJ1-5, the complete variable domain reads EAGVTQSPTHLIKTRGQQATLRCSPISGHTSVYWYQQALGLGLQFLLWYDEGEERNRGNFPPRFSGRQFPNYSSELNVNALELEDSALYLCASSFRDRGNQPQHFGDGTRLSIL.